The 2 T cell receptor beta chains below were found in one sample sequenced in a study of sequential checkpoint blockade in melanoma. Specified treatment: randomized to nivolumab then ipilimumab (arm A) or the reverse (arm B). The repertoire was sequenced with immunoSEQ multiplex PCR; TCRdb's copy has only in-frame clones and lacks some. The table lists 15,000 to 20,000 clones, approximately 72% of them singletons. The sample in question was CD8+ T cells sorted from blood (inferred from file names), obtained from a patient given nivolumab and ipilimumab in sequence. The receptors were gathered from a human donor with melanoma.

In nucleotides, the CDR3 is TGTGCCAGTACCGACCAGGGACAGGCCGAACACTCTGGAAACACCATATATTTT. It specifies CASTDQGQAEHSGNTIYF. This rearrangement joins TRBV19 to TRBJ1-3; the match to TRBD1 covers 8 bases. The length of the CDR3 is 18 residues. Germline CDR1 LNHDA, CDR2 SQIVND (reference sequence). V shed 7 bases, J shed 0 bases, and the junction held 14 bases outside the gene matches.

The genes are TRBV19 and TRBJ1-1; maybe TRBD1 (6 bases). Germline V gene sequence: CDR1 LNHDA, CDR2 SQIVND (reference sequence). The CDR3 is made up of 17 amino acids. The ends were cut back, 2 bases at V and 0 bases at J, with 16 bases in the middle. The CDR3 here is CASSIHPPTGMNTEAFF. The CDR3 region has the DNA TGTGCCAGTAGTATACACCCCCCGACAGGCATGAACACTGAAGCTTTCTTT.